The sequence of this T cell receptor (beta chain) was determined in a study of CD8 T cells in ankylosing spondylitis. TCRdb re-derived calls from the 5' RACE reads in MiXCR, one entry per CDR3 protein. The sample carries around 140,000 distinct CDR3 sequences, 9.5% to 12% recorded once. In this sample, this clonotype turned up many times. Its antigen is unidentified. CDR1 is LGHDT, CDR2 YNNKEL, per germline (reference sequence). This CDR3 contains 15 residues. V was pared by 1 base and J by 1 base, with 10 bases between. Study-wide results and limits: Past studies reported some motif variants in reactive arthritis synovial fluid and blood. Disease-linked clones bore a CD8+ phenotype and were relatively rare in peripheral blood.

The clonotype comes from a female donor with ankylosing spondylitis or in good health (not recorded which). V is TRBV3-1 and J is TRBJ2-5; D perhaps matches TRBD2 (5 bases). Source material: blood, either unsorted or a sorted T cell fraction (not recorded which). The DNA of the CDR3 is TGTGCCAGCAGCCAAGGAGGGAGCGTCCAAGAGACCCAGTACTTC. Translated: CASSQGGSVQETQYF.